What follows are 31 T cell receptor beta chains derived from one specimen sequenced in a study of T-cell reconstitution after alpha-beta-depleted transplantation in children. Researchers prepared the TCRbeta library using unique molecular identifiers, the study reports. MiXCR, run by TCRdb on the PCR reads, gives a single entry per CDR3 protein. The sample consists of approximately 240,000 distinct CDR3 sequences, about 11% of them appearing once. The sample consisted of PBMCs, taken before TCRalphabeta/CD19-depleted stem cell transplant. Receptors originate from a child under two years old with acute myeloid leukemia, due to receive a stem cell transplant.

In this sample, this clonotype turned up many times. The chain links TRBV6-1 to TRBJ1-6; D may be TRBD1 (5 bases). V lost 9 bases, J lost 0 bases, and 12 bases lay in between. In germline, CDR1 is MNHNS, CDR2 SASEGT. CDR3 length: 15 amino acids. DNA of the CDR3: TGTGCCAGTAGGACAAGCAGCTCCTATAATTCACCCCTCCACTTT. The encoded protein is CASRTSSSYNSPLHF.

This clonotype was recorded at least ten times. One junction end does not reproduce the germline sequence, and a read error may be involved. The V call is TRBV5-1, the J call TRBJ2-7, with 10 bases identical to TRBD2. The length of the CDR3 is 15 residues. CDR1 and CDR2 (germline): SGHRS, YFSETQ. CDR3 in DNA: TGTGCCAGCAGCTTAGAGCTAGCGGGGGTCTACGAGCAGTACTTC. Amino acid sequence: CASSLELAGVYEQYF.

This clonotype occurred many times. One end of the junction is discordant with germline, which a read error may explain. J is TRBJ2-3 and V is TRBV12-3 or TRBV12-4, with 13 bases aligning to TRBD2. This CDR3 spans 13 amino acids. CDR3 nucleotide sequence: TGTGCCAGCAGCCTCGGACTAGCGGGGGCGAAGGCTTTT. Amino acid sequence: CASSLGLAGAKAF.

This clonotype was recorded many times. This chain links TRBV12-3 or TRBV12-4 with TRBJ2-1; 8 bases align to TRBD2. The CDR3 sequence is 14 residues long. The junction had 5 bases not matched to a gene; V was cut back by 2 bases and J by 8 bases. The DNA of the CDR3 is TGTGCCAGCAGTTTACTAGCGGGTTTTCATGAGCAGTTCTTC. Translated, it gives CASSLLAGFHEQFF.

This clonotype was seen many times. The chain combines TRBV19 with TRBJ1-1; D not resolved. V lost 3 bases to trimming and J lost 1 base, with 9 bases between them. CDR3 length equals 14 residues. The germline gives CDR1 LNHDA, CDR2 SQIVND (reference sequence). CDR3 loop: CASSMGAPNTEAFF. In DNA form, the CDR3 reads TGTGCCAGTAGTATGGGTGCGCCGAACACTGAAGCTTTCTTT.

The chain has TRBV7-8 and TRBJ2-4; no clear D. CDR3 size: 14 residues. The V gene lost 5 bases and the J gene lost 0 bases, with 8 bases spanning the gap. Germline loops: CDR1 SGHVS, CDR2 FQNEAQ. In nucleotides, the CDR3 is TGTGCCAGCAGCCTCATAGAAGCCAAAAACATTCAGTACTTC. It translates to CASSLIEAKNIQYF.

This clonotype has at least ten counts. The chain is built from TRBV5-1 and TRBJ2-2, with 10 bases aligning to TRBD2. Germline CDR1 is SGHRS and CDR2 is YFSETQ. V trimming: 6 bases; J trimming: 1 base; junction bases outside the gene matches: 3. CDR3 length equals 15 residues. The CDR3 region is CASNRLAGNTGELFF. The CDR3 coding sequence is TGCGCCAGCAACCGACTAGCGGGGAACACCGGGGAGCTGTTTTTT.

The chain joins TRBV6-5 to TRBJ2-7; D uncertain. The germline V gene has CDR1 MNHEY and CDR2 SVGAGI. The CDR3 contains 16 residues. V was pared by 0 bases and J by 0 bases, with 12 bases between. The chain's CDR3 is CASSYSTVYSSYEQYF. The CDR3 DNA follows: TGTGCCAGCAGTTACTCTACAGTTTACAGCTCCTACGAGCAGTACTTC.

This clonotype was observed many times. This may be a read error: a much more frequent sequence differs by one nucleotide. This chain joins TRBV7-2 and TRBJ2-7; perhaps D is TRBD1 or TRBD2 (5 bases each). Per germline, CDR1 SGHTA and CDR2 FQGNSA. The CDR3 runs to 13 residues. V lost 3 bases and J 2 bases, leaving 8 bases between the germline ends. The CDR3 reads CASSFGTAYEQYF. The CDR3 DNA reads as TGTGCCAGCAGCTTCGGGACGGCCTACGAGCAGTACTTC.

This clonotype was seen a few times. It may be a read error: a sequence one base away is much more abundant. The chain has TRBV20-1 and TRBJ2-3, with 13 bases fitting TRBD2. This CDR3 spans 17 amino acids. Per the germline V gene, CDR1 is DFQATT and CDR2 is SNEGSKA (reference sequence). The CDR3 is CCARRPGLAGSKDTQYF. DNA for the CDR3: TGCTGTGCTAGGAGACCGGGACTAGCGGGATCAAAAGATACGCAGTATTTT.

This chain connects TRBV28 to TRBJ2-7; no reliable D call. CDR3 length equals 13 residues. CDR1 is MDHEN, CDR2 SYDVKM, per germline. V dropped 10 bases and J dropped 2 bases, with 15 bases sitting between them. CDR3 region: CATFGVVTYEQYF. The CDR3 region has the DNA TGTGCCACCTTTGGGGTAGTTACCTACGAGCAGTACTTC.

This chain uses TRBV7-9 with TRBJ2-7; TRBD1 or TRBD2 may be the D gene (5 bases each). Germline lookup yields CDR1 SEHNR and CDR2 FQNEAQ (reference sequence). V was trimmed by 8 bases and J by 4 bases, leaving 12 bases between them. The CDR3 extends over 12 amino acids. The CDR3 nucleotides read TGTGCCAGCGGAGGAAGGGGTTACGAGCAGTACTTC. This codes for CASGGRGYEQYF.

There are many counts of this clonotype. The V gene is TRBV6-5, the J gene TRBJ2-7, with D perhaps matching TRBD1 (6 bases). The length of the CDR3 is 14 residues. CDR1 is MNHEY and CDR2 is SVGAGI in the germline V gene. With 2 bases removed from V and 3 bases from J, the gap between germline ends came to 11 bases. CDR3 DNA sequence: TGTGCCAGCAGTTACCGGGACAACTTCTACGAGCAGTACTTC. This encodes CASSYRDNFYEQYF.

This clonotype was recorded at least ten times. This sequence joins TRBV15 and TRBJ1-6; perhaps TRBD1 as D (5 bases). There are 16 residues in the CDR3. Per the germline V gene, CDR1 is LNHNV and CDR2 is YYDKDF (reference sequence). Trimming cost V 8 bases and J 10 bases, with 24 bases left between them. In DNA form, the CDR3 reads TGTGCCACCCACGACCCCCGGGGCGGAGGAGGATCACCCCTCCACTTT. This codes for CATHDPRGGGGSPLHF.

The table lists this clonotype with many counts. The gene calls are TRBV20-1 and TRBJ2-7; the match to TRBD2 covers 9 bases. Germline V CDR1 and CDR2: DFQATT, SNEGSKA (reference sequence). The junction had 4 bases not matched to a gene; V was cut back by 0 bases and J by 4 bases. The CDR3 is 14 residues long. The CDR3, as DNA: TGCAGTGCTAGAGACCCGACTAGCGGTTACGAGCAGTACTTC. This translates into CSARDPTSGYEQYF.

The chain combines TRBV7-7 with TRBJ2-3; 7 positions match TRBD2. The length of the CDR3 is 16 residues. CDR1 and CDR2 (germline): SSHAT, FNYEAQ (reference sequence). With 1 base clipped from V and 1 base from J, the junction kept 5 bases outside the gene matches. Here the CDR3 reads CASSLDLAGGTDTQYF. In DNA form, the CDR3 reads TGTGCCAGCAGCTTAGACTTGGCGGGGGGCACAGATACGCAGTATTTT.

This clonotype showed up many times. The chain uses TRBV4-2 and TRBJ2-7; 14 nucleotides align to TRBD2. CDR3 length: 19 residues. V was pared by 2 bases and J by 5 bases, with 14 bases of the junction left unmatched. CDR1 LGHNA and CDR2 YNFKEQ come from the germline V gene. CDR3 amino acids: CASSQTGLAGVFLGHEQYF. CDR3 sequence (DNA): TGTGCCAGCAGCCAAACGGGACTAGCGGGAGTGTTCCTCGGCCACGAGCAGTACTTC.

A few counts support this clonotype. The CDR3 region has the DNA TGTGCCAGCAGCTTCGACAGGGTCTACGAGCAGTACTTC. It is translated as CASSFDRVYEQYF. The V call is TRBV5-4, the J call TRBJ2-7, with 7 bases identical to TRBD1. V lost 2 bases and J lost 3; bases outside the gene matches: 2. Germline CDR1 is SGHNT and CDR2 is YYREEE (reference sequence). The CDR3 runs to 13 residues.

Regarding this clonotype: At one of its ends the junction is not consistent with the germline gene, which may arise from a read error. The CDR3 DNA reads as TGCGCCAGCAGCTCCGGGACCGTCAGGACCACGGCCACCGAGGAGCTGTTTTTT. Its protein is CASSSGTVRTTATEELFF. This chain links TRBV5-1 with TRBJ2-2, with D possibly called TRBD1 or TRBD2 (5 bases each). Looked up from germline, CDR1 is SGHRS and CDR2 is YFSETQ. The CDR3 runs to 18 residues.

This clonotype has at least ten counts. Here the CDR3 reads CSARDSQLANYGYTF. Written as DNA, the CDR3 is TGCAGTGCTAGAGATTCCCAGCTGGCTAACTATGGCTACACCTTC. This rearrangement joins TRBV20-1 to TRBJ1-2; D is ambiguous. The length of the CDR3 is 15 residues. Deletions cut 0 bases from V and 0 bases from J, with 11 bases between. Germline values: CDR1 DFQATT, CDR2 SNEGSKA (reference sequence).

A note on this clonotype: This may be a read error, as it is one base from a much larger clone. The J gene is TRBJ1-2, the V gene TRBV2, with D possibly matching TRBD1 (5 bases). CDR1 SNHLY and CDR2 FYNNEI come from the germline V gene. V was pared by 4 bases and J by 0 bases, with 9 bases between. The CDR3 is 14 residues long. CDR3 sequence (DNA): TGTGCCAGCAGTGGGCAGGGAACTAACTATGGCTACACCTTC. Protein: CASSGQGTNYGYTF.

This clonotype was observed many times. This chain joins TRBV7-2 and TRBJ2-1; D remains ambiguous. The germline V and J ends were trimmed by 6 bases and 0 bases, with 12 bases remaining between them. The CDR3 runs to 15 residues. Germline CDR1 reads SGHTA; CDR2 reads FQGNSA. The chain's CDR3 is CASRPHKLSYNEQFF. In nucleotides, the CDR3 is TGTGCCAGCAGGCCCCATAAACTCTCCTACAATGAGCAGTTCTTC.

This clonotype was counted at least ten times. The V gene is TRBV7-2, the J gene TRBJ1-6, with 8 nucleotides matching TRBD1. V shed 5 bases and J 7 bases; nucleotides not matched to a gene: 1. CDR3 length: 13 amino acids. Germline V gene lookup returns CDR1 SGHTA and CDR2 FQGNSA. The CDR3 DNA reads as TGTGCCAGCAGCCGACAGGGGAATTCACCCCTCCACTTT. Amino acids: CASSRQGNSPLHF. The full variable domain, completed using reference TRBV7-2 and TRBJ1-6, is GAGVSQSPSNKVTEKGKDVELRCDPISGHTALYWYRQSLGQGLEFLIYFQGNSAPDKSGLPSDRFSAERTGGSVSTLTIQRTQQEDSAVYLCASSRQGNSPLHFGNGTRLTVT.

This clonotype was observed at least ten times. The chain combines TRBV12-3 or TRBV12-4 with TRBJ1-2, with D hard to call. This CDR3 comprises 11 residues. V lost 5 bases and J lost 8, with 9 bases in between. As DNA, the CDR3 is TGTGCCAGCAGTGACCAAGGAGGCTACACCTTC. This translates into CASSDQGGYTF.

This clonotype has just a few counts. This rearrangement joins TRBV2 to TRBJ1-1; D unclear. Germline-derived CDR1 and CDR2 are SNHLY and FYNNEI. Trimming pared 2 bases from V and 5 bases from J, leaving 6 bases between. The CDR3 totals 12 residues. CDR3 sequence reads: CASSERRTEAFF. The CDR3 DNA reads TGTGCCAGCAGTGAAAGAAGGACTGAAGCTTTCTTT. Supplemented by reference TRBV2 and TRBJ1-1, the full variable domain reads EPEVTQTPSHQVTQMGQEVILRCVPISNHLYFYWYRQILGQKVEFLVSFYNNEISEKSEIFDDQFSVERPDGSNFTLKIRSTKLEDSAMYFCASSERRTEAFFGQGTRLTVV.

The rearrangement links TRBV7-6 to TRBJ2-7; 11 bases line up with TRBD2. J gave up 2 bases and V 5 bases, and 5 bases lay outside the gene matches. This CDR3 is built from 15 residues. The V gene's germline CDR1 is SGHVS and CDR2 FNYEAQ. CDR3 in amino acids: CASSQGLAETYEQYF. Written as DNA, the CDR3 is TGTGCCAGCAGCCAGGGACTAGCGGAAACCTACGAGCAGTACTTC. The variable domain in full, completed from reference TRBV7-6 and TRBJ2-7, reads GAGVSQSPRYKVTKRGQDVALRCDPISGHVSLYWYRQALGQGPEFLTYFNYEAQQDKSGLPNDRFSAERPEGSISTLTIQRTEQRDSAMYRCASSQGLAETYEQYFGPGTRLTVT.

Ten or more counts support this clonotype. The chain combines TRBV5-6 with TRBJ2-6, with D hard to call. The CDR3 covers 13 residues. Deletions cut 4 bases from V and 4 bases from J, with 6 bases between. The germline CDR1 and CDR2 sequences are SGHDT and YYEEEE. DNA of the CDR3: TGTGCCAGCAGCCGGACCGGGGCCAACGTCCTGACTTTC. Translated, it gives CASSRTGANVLTF.

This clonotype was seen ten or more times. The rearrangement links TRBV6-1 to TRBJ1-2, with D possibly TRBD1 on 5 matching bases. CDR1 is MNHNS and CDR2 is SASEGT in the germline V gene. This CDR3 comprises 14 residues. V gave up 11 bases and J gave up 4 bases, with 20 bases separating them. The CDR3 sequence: CASTAKGLGYGYTF. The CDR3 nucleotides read TGTGCCTCGACAGCTAAGGGGTTGGGCTATGGCTACACCTTC.

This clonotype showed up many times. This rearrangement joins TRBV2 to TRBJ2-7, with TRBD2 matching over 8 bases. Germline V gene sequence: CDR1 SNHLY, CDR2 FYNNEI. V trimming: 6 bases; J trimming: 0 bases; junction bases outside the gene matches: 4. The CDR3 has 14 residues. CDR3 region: CASRSGTSSYEQYF. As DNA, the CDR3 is TGTGCCAGCAGGTCCGGGACTAGCTCCTACGAGCAGTACTTC.

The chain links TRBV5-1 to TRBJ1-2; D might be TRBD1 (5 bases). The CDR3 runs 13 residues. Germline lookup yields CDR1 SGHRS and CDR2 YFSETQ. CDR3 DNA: TGCACCAACAGCCCCGGGACGGATTATGGCTACACCTTC. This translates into CTNSPGTDYGYTF.

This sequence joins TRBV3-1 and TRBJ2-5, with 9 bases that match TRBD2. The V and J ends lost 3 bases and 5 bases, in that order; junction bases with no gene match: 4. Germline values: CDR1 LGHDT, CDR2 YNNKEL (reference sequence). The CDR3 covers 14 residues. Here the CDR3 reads CASSHSGSRETQYF. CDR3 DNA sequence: TGTGCCAGCAGCCATAGCGGGAGCAGGGAGACCCAGTACTTC.